This is a list of T cell receptor beta chains from one sample in a study of blood T cell repertoires in COVID-19. This table comes from immunoSEQ multiplex PCR, and its TCRdb copy is limited to in-frame clones, with some not included. The repertoire holds over 250,000 clones, with around nine tenths as singletons. Sequencing was performed on PBMCs or T cells enriched from blood (not recorded which). These receptors all come from a woman aged 18-29 years who had recovered from COVID-19. The CDR3 runs from the conserved cysteine through the conserved F or W.

TRBJ2-5 TRBV11-3 CASSPGTKETQYF
TRBJ2-4 TRBV28 CASSLRLEGTSGYF
TRBJ2-7 TRBV10-1 CASSVRASGYSYEQYF
TRBJ1-5 TRBV11-2 CASSLDGGTGPRQPQHF
TRBJ1-4 TRBV27 CASSLQGRANEKLFF
TRBJ1-5 TRBV5-5 CASSRGQGHQPQHF
TRBJ1-4 TRBV9 CASSVARGGKLFF
TRBJ2-1 TRBV7-2 CASSATSGRGSNEQFF
TRBJ2-1 TRBV29-1 CSVLSIRVKVGNEQFF
TRBJ1-5 TRBV28 CASSLNRGTGNQPQHF
TRBJ1-3 TRBV14 CASSQDPRGGSNTIYF
TRBJ2-1 TRBV4-1 CASSQGASGRGETYNEQFF
TRBJ2-1 TRBV19 CASSLSGWGSYNEQFF
TRBJ2-3 TRBV5-4 CASSLERNSGGATDTQYF
TRBJ1-4 TRBV28 CASSPDREAEKLFF
TRBJ1-1 TRBV6-1 CASSEDMNTEAFF
TRBJ1-5 TRBV7-8 CASSFGQGGRQPQHF
TRBJ1-5 TRBV27 CASSSGTSSNQPQHF
TRBJ2-3 TRBV7-3 CASSLTGGTSGTDTQYF
TRBJ2-4 TRBV7-9 CASSPSPSYGGKNIQYF
TRBJ2-7 TRBV7-2 CASSLAGLVAGEQYF
TRBJ2-7 TRBV7-9 CASSVSYEQYF
TRBJ2-5 TRBV28 CASSTIKDSLQETQYF
TRBJ2-3 TRBV27 CASGKIGRDRTDTQYF
TRBJ2-3 TRBV5-1 CASSPPTSGAPDTQYF
TRBJ2-5 TRBV5-1 CASSGGTAEEETQYF
TRBJ2-5 TRBV19 CASSNRATQETQYF
TRBJ1-3 TRBV10-3 CAIRGVLSGNTIYF
TRBJ2-1 TRBV24-1 CATSDRQASYNEQFF
TRBJ1-2 TRBV6-5 CASSYGQGAIGGYTF
TRBJ2-1 TRBV5-1 CASSPIANEQFF
TRBJ1-1 TRBV12-5 CAIVNTGGKGTEAFF
TRBJ2-3 TRBV7-9 CASSWGSDTQYF
TRBJ1-6 TRBV30 CAWSPRGYSPLHF
TRBJ1-6 TRBV3-1/TRBV3-2 CASSQELRVSPLHF
TRBJ1-6 TRBV19 CARNDRFLGRENPPLHF
TRBJ1-2 TRBV11-2 CASSLGTGQNPNYGYTF
TRBJ2-5 TRBV6-5 CASTQGVEETQYF
TRBJ2-2 TRBV11-2 CASSLEANTGELFF
TRBJ1-1 TRBV7-6 CASSLDWTDSTEAFF
TRBJ2-1 TRBV11-3 CASSKSGSGIHEQFF
TRBJ1-3 TRBV30 CAWSVSGSGNTIYF
TRBJ2-5 TRBV11-2 CASSATDRGRETQYF
TRBJ2-5 TRBV18 CASSPEGGVQETQYF
TRBJ2-3 TRBV7-6 CASSLTNQGLAGQDTQYF
TRBJ1-2 TRBV18 CASSPGRDNYGYTF
TRBJ1-2 TRBV5-6 CASSFFDRVGGYTF
TRBJ1-4 TRBV2 CASSKQGLRYELFF
TRBJ2-1 TRBV11-2 CASSLLSSGPNEQFF
TRBJ2-1 TRBV9 CASSPRESSYNEQFF
TRBJ1-1 TRBV2 CASRNAGTPNTEAFF
TRBJ2-4 TRBV4-1 CASSQGARGTGGPIAKNIQYF
TRBJ1-5 TRBV5-6 CASSKGLGNQPQHF
TRBJ2-7 TRBV3-1/TRBV3-2 CASSLGTSGYEQYF
TRBJ1-1 TRBV9 CASSPSGQNTEAFF